This T cell receptor beta chain is drawn from a study of blood T cell repertoires in COVID-19. In the study overall: The origin of the acute and convalescent COVID-19 samples was the United States, Italy and Spain.

Germline-derived CDR1 and CDR2 are ENHRY and SYGVKD. J lost 6 bases, V lost 2 bases, and 10 bases had no gene match. There are 16 residues in the CDR3. Clinical histories supplied by participants themselves formed the basis of cohort assignment. In the original workflow: Nucleated cell number was recorded as an estimate derived from reference gene primer amplification. TCRdb keeps only in-frame clones here, not all; method: immunoSEQ multiplex PCR. Clonal size and the V and J genes are those of that table, whereas D and trimming came from the DNA. The profile shows some 250,000 clones, approximately 89% of them singletons.

The chain combines TRBV10-3 with TRBJ1-2; 9 bases agree with TRBD1. This TCR derives from a woman younger than 45 with acute COVID-19. Input material: PBMCs or T cells enriched from blood (not recorded which). This CDR3 is CAISEPTGGTGNGYTF. CDR3 DNA sequence: TGTGCCATCAGTGAGCCGACCGGGGGGACAGGGAATGGCTACACCTTC.